The rows below give T cell receptor beta chains drawn from one sample of a study of Ad26.COV2.S vaccination and SARS-CoV-2 variants. Sequenced by immunoSEQ multiplex PCR; TCRdb stores in-frame clones only, minus some. The table lists about 350,000 clones, roughly nine tenths of them singletons. The material was peripheral blood, obtained after recovery from COVID-19. These receptors were obtained from a human donor who had recovered from COVID-19. CDR3s include the opening cysteine and the closing phenylalanine or tryptophan. The D gene is left open where the match is weak. Rows may omit the clone size; those that give it use once, few, many or a size class.

v_gene	j_gene	abundance	d_gene	CDR3nt	CDR3aa
TRBV6-1	TRBJ2-2	once	TRBD2	TGTGCCAGCAGTGAAGAAATACTAGCGGTGCCCGGGGAGCTGTTTTTT	CASSEEILAVPGELFF
TRBV6-5	TRBJ1-3	-	-	TGTGCCAGCAGTTACTCAACAGTCAACTCTGGAAACACCATATATTTT	CASSYSTVNSGNTIYF
TRBV2	TRBJ2-7	-	TRBD2	TGTGCCAGCTCCCGGGGGGCCTACGAGCAGTACTTC	CASSRGAYEQYF
TRBV19	TRBJ1-4	-	-	TGTGCCAGTAGTTCGAGAAGTGCAACTAATGAAAAACTGTTTTTT	CASSSRSATNEKLFF
TRBV3-1/TRBV3-2	TRBJ1-2	-	TRBD1	TGTGCCAGCAGCTTTCGGACAGGGTTTGCTGGCTACACCTTC	CASSFRTGFAGYTF
TRBV4-1	TRBJ2-1	-	TRBD2	TGCGCCAGCAGCCGTGAGCGGGGGGCCTACAATGAGCAGTTCTTC	CASSRERGAYNEQFF
TRBV7-2	TRBJ1-6	-	-	TGTGCCAGCAGCTTATATCAGGGAGTGTCACCCCTCCACTTT	CASSLYQGVSPLHF
TRBV27	TRBJ1-2	-	-	TGTGCCAGCAGTTCCCGGGGGGGATGGGGGTATGGCTACACCTTC	CASSSRGGWGYGYTF
TRBV7-8	TRBJ2-7	-	-	TGTGCCAGCAGCTTAGCAGTAGGAGTGAAGTACGAGCAGTACTTC	CASSLAVGVKYEQYF
TRBV18	TRBJ2-3	-	TRBD1	TGTGCCAGCTCACCACCGATGGGACAGGGCCAAGATACGCAGTATTTT	CASSPPMGQGQDTQYF
TRBV7-8	TRBJ1-4	-	-	TGTGCCAGCAGCCTGGACTTCCCATCGGGACTGTTTTTT	CASSLDFPSGLFF
TRBV10-3	TRBJ2-5	-	-	TGTGCCATCAGTGAGTCTTTGGGGGTAAAACAAGAGACCCAGTACTTC	CAISESLGVKQETQYF
TRBV3-1/TRBV3-2	TRBJ2-5	-	TRBD1	TGTGCCAGCAGCCTACAGGGGGCTGAGACCCAGTACTTC	CASSLQGAETQYF
TRBV6-4	TRBJ1-2	-	-	TGTGCCAGCAGTGGAGGGTCTCCCCGATCCTATGGCTACACCTTC	CASSGGSPRSYGYTF
TRBV3-1/TRBV3-2	TRBJ2-3	once	-	TGTGCCAGCAGCCAAGACTTGGCAGGGCACGATACGCAGTATTTT	CASSQDLAGHDTQYF
TRBV7-9	TRBJ1-2	-	-	TGTGCCAGCAGCTTAGGGCGTCGAAAACAGTGGCATGGCTACACCTTC	CASSLGRRKQWHGYTF
TRBV6-2/TRBV6-3	TRBJ1-5	few	-	TGTGCCAGCAGTTACACACCCTATAGCAATCAGCCCCAGCATTTT	CASSYTPYSNQPQHF
TRBV7-9	TRBJ2-7	few	-	TGTGCCAGCAGCTTAGCGATGAACGAGCAGTACTTC	CASSLAMNEQYF
TRBV2	TRBJ1-2	-	-	TGTGCCAGCAGTGACGGGGGGTCTGAAAACTATGGCTACACCTTC	CASSDGGSENYGYTF
TRBV9	TRBJ2-2	-	-	TGTGCCAGCAGCGTAGATGTGGGGGGATACACCGGGGAGCTGTTTTTT	CASSVDVGGYTGELFF
TRBV5-6	TRBJ1-1	-	-	TGTGCCAGCAGCTTGGGACAGCCAAATGAAGCTTTCTTT	CASSLGQPNEAFF
TRBV12-5	TRBJ1-2	-	-	TGTGCTAGTGGTTTGGACCGTACGTTGCGTCATAACTATGGCTACACCTTC	CASGLDRTLRHNYGYTF
TRBV27	TRBJ2-5	-	TRBD2	TGTGCCAGCAGTTGGGGGGGTTCGGAGACCCAGTACTTC	CASSWGGSETQYF
TRBV27	TRBJ1-2	few	-	TGTGCCAGCAGTATGGGCACTTCGACGAGTTATGGCTACACCTTC	CASSMGTSTSYGYTF
TRBV7-9	TRBJ1-2	once	-	TGTGCCAGCAGCGACAGTACTGAAAACTATGGCTACACCTTC	CASSDSTENYGYTF
TRBV27	TRBJ1-2	-	TRBD1	TGTGCCAGCAGTTTATTCTCCCCCTTAGGTGGGTTTGCTGGACAGGGTTTGCATGGCTACACCTTC	CASSLFSPLGGFAGQGLHGYTF
TRBV10-3	TRBJ2-7	once	TRBD2	TGTGCCATCAGTGAAGATCTAGCGGGGGGGAGGGACGAGCAGTACTTC	CAISEDLAGGRDEQYF
TRBV27	TRBJ2-7	-	TRBD1	TGTGCCAGCAGTTTCGTGGGACAGGGGTACGAGCAGTACTTC	CASSFVGQGYEQYF
TRBV12-3/TRBV12-4	TRBJ2-3	-	-	TGTGCCAGCAGTGAAAGAGGGACAGATACGCAGTATTTT	CASSERGTDTQYF
TRBV10-2	TRBJ2-5	-	-	TGCGCCAGCATGGAGACAGGACGTCTCCAAGAGACCCAGTACTTC	CASMETGRLQETQYF
TRBV24-1	TRBJ2-3	-	-	TGTGCCACCAGTGATGCCAACCAGGGAGACACGCAGTATTTT	CATSDANQGDTQYF
TRBV29-1	TRBJ2-2	-	-	TGCAGCGTCGGCACGACGGCGTGGGGCACCGGGGAGCTGTTTTTT	CSVGTTAWGTGELFF
TRBV7-8	TRBJ2-7	-	TRBD2	TGTGCCAGCAGCTACCCTGTAGCGGGGGGTTCGCTTACCTCCTACGAGCAGTACTTC	CASSYPVAGGSLTSYEQYF
TRBV2	TRBJ2-2	-	-	TGTGCCAGCAGTGAAAGAGGAGGGGGCCTGGTCTCCGGGGAGCTGTTTTTT	CASSERGGGLVSGELFF
TRBV5-6	TRBJ2-3	-	-	TGTGCCAGCAGCTTGAAAGATACGCAGTATTTT	CASSLKDTQYF
TRBV3-1/TRBV3-2	TRBJ1-6	-	TRBD1	TGTGCCAGCAGCTTGCGACAGGGAGATAATTCACCCCTCCACTTT	CASSLRQGDNSPLHF
TRBV7-8	TRBJ1-1	once	-	TGTGCCAGCAGCCTCCTCGATAGCATGAACACTGAAGCTTTCTTT	CASSLLDSMNTEAFF
TRBV25-1	TRBJ2-5	-	-	TGTGCCAGCAGTGAATCGGAATCCAGGAGCTACGAGACCCAGTACTTC	CASSESESRSYETQYF
TRBV4-2	TRBJ2-2	-	-	TGTGCCAGCAGCCAAGGAGGAGGGGCACCGAACACCGGGGAGCTGTTTTTT	CASSQGGGAPNTGELFF
TRBV12-3/TRBV12-4	TRBJ2-7	-	TRBD1	TGTGCCAGCAGGGGACAGGGAATCTACGAGCAGTACTTC	CASRGQGIYEQYF
TRBV6-5	TRBJ1-6	-	TRBD1	TGTGCCAGCCGGGACAGGGGGTCGGACTCACCCCTCCACTTT	CASRDRGSDSPLHF
TRBV5-5	TRBJ2-5	-	TRBD1	TGTGCCAGCAGCTTTGCTCGACAGGGGAATTGGAGAGAGACCCAGTACTTC	CASSFARQGNWRETQYF
TRBV7-9	TRBJ1-2	once	-	TGTGCCAGCAGACCGACCGGGATCCTCAACTATGGCTACACCTTC	CASRPTGILNYGYTF
TRBV13	TRBJ1-2	once	-	TGTGCCAGTGCCAGGAGGAACTATGGCTACACCTTC	CASARRNYGYTF
TRBV7-8	TRBJ1-5	-	-	TGTGCCAGCAGCCGGACGGATAAACGGCCCCAGCATTTT	CASSRTDKRPQHF
TRBV5-1	TRBJ2-2	-	-	TGCGCCAGCAGCTTCGAGGTCCCCGGGGAGCTGTTTTTT	CASSFEVPGELFF
TRBV25-1	TRBJ1-1	-	TRBD1	TGTGCCAGCAGTGAATCAGGAGGGGGCTTAACTGAAGCTTTCTTT	CASSESGGGLTEAFF
TRBV7-6	TRBJ1-2	-	TRBD1	TGTGCCAGCAGCCTTATGGGGGAGGGACAGCTTGGCTACACCTTC	CASSLMGEGQLGYTF
TRBV7-9	TRBJ2-7	-	-	TGTGCCAGCAGCTTACGAGAAAGGGGGGCAACACCATACGAGCAGTACTTC	CASSLRERGATPYEQYF
TRBV10-3	TRBJ2-5	-	TRBD1	TGTGCCATCAGTGCGGGACAGAAAAAAGAGACCCAGTACTTC	CAISAGQKKETQYF
TRBV10-1	TRBJ2-3	once	TRBD1	TGCGCCAGCAGTGTCGGACAGGTCACAGATACGCAGTATTTT	CASSVGQVTDTQYF
TRBV9	TRBJ2-7	-	-	TGTGCCAGCAGCGTCCACCAGGGTGAGCAGTACTTC	CASSVHQGEQYF
TRBV30	TRBJ1-5	few	-	TGTGCCTGGGTTGGGAACAGGTCTAACAATCAGCCCCAGCATTTT	CAWVGNRSNNQPQHF
TRBV4-1	TRBJ2-2	-	-	TGCGCCAGCAGCCCTGATCTAGGGGCGAACACCGGGGAGCTGTTTTTT	CASSPDLGANTGELFF
TRBV7-6	TRBJ1-4	-	-	TGTGCCAGCAGCGATAATAGGGAAAAACTGTTTTTT	CASSDNREKLFF
TRBV3-1/TRBV3-2	TRBJ2-3	-	-	TGTGCCAGCAGCCACCGCGGAGTACTTTTCACAGATACGCAGTATTTT	CASSHRGVLFTDTQYF
TRBV29-1	TRBJ2-1	-	TRBD1	TGCAGCGCACAGGGGGCGAGAAATGAGCAGTTCTTC	CSAQGARNEQFF
TRBV7-6	TRBJ2-7	once	TRBD1	TGTGCCAGCAGCATGACAGGGGGCGACCACTACGAGCAGTACTTC	CASSMTGGDHYEQYF
TRBV9	TRBJ1-6	-	-	TGTGCCAGCGAGGGTCCTAATTCACCCCTCCACTTT	CASEGPNSPLHF
TRBV19	TRBJ2-3	-	-	TGTGCCAGTAGTATGAGGACGGACTTCACAGATACGCAGTATTTT	CASSMRTDFTDTQYF